This TCR beta chain was sequenced during a study of chemoradiotherapy in HPV16-positive cancers. Study results and limitations: During treatment, candidate HPV-specific clones and E7-related motifs expanded in tumor.

Comment on this clone: Its antigen is unidentified.

Repeated repertoire sampling spanned the course of chemoradiotherapy. Produced via immunoSEQ multiplex PCR; TCRdb's table is partial and in-frame only. The table lists tens of thousands of clones, around 84% of them singletons. The sequence was collected from a human donor with HPV-associated anogenital cancer. This specimen was blood, taken from a patient who underwent chemoradiotherapy.

The CDR3 spells CAWSSPDANEKLFF. For the CDR3, the DNA is TGTGCCTGGTCGTCACCAGACGCTAATGAAAAACTGTTTTTT. The rearrangement uses TRBV30 and TRBJ1-4; D not certain. Germline V gene sequence: CDR1 GTSNPN, CDR2 SVGIG (reference sequence). V gave up 5 bases and J gave up 3 bases, with 13 bases separating them. The CDR3 runs 14 residues.